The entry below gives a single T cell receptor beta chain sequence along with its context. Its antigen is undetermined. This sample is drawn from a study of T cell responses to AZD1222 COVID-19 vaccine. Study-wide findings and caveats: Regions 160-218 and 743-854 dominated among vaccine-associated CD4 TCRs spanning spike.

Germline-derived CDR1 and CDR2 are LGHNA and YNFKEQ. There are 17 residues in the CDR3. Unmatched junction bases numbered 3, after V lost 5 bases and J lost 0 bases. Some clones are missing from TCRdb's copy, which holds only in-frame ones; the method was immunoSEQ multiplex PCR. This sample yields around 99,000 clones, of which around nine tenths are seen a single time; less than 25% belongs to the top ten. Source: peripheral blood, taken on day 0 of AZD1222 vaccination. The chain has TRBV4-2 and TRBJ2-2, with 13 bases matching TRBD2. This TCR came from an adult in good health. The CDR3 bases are TGTGCCAGCAGCACTAGCGGGGGGGCCACGAACACCGGGGAGCTGTTTTTT. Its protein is CASSTSGGATNTGELFF.